This T cell receptor beta chain was documented in a study of immune evolution from preneoplasia to lung adenocarcinoma. V lost 2 bases, J lost 7 bases, and 4 bases stayed unmatched. The length of the CDR3 is 16 residues. Germline V gene sequence: CDR1 MGHRA, CDR2 YSYEKL. Using immunoSEQ multiplex PCR, the repertoire was profiled, and TCRdb retains in-frame clones only, with some absent. The table lists several thousand clones, around four fifths of them singletons, with 20% to 25% in the top ten. In the case of this clone: Its target is not known.

Whole-study results and caveats: Top clone frequencies peaked in normal lung, apparently declining through invasive adenocarcinoma. Clonality was highest in normal lung, lower in later-stage lesions apparently.

Two lung cancer pathologists independently confirmed each histologic diagnosis. The sample was FFPE adjacent normal lung tissue. The TCR sequence derives from a donor of 70 years or more with lung adenocarcinoma. The chain employs TRBV4-1 and TRBJ2-1, with 14 bases matching TRBD2. In nucleotides, the CDR3 is TGCGCCAGCAGCCAACCGGGACTAGCGGGGGTTAATGAGCAGTTCTTC. It specifies CASSQPGLAGVNEQFF.